This TCR beta chain was captured in a study of T cell changes during pregnancy in multiple sclerosis. This clone was counted between two and nine times. Assay used: immunoSEQ multiplex PCR; TCRdb lists only in-frame clones, some missing. The table shows 35,000 to 40,000 clones, with approximately 90% occurring only once. The origin of this receptor is a female donor in good health, enrolled as a control in a pregnancy study. The sequences come from CD4+ T cells from peripheral blood mononuclear cells, collected after pregnancy.

Here the CDR3 reads CASRGLPNSGNTIYF. The CDR3 bases are TGTGCCAGCAGGGGACTACCGAACTCTGGAAACACCATATATTTT. The chain links TRBV2 to TRBJ1-3; D possibly corresponds to TRBD1 (5 bases). CDR1 and CDR2 (germline): SNHLY, FYNNEI. The length of the CDR3 is 15 residues. Deletions cut 6 bases from V and 0 bases from J, with 12 bases between.